This T cell receptor (beta chain) was sequenced for a study of cytomegalovirus exposure and HLA in healthy donors. Whole-study findings and limits: Reported results showed that the classifier diagnosed cytomegalovirus status with high specificity and sensitivity. Associated with HLA alleles at 0.05 false discovery rate in a later analysis were over 15,000 TCR beta sequences.

In germline, CDR1 is KGHSH, CDR2 LQKENI. Trimming took 2 bases from V and 5 from J; bases not matched to a gene: 8. CDR3 size: 15 residues. Amplification used 60 Vbeta primers and 13 Jbeta primers. Generated by immunoSEQ multiplex PCR, the TCRdb table keeps only in-frame clones and is missing some. The repertoire has over 150,000 clones, 80% of them found once; the top ten carry around 7%. Concerning this clone: Antigen: not known.

The sequenced sample consisted of PBMCs. The sequence came from a young man in good health and CMV-seropositive. The chain joins TRBV18 to TRBJ2-5; 7 bases line up with TRBD1. The CDR3, as DNA: TGTGCCAGCTCACCAGGCCAGGGGGTTTCCGAGACCCAGTACTTC. It is translated as CASSPGQGVSETQYF.